These 22 T cell receptor beta chains were sequenced from one sample in a study of T cell responses to AZD1222 COVID-19 vaccine. The repertoire was sequenced with immunoSEQ multiplex PCR; TCRdb's copy has only in-frame clones and lacks some. The sample lists some 150,000 clones, over 80% occurring once. Material: peripheral blood, obtained on day 0 of MenACWY control vaccination. Source of these receptors: an adult in good health.

The gene calls are TRBV6-5 and TRBJ2-5, with 10 nucleotides matching TRBD1. J gave up 4 bases and V 6 bases, and 2 bases lay outside the gene matches. The CDR3 extends over 13 amino acids. Looked up from germline, CDR1 is MNHEY and CDR2 is SVGAGI. CDR3 nucleotides: TGTGCCAGCAGACGGACAGGGGGAGAGACCCAGTACTTC. Residues: CASRRTGGETQYF.

The J gene is TRBJ2-2, the V gene TRBV18; 11 positions match TRBD2. V shed 1 base and J 0 bases; nucleotides not matched to a gene: 4. The CDR3 runs to 18 residues. The germline CDR1 and CDR2 sequences are KGHSH and LQKENI. CDR3 sequence (DNA): TGTGCCAGCTCACCACGCCTAGCGGGGGGTTCGAACACCGGGGAGCTGTTTTTT. The encoded protein is CASSPRLAGGSNTGELFF.

With respect to this clone: Distinct nucleotide sequences in the sample also encode this CDR3. The rearrangement joins TRBV9 to TRBJ1-1; D not resolved. Germline CDR1 is SGDLS and CDR2 is YYNGEE. Between the trimmed V and J ends, which lost 0 bases and 0 bases, there was a span of 9 bases. The CDR3 runs to 15 residues. This CDR3 is CASSVGGGVNTEAFF. CDR3 DNA: TGTGCCAGCAGCGTAGGAGGAGGTGTGAACACTGAAGCTTTCTTT.

This sequence joins TRBV9 and TRBJ1-2, with 10 bases lining up with TRBD1. CDR3 length: 15 amino acids. The germline CDR1 and CDR2 sequences are SGDLS and YYNGEE. The V and J ends lost 4 bases and 8 bases, in that order; junction bases with no gene match: 11. This CDR3 is CASSLSGQGFIGYTF. The CDR3 DNA is TGTGCCAGCAGCCTATCGGGACAGGGGTTTATAGGCTACACCTTC.

The chain employs TRBV6-6 and TRBJ1-6, with 8 bases that match TRBD1. Germline values: CDR1 MNHNY, CDR2 SVGAGI (reference sequence). V lost 11 bases, J lost 6 bases, and 9 bases stayed unmatched. CDR3 length: 14 residues. This CDR3 is CAGGQGQGNSPLHF. The CDR3 DNA is TGTGCCGGGGGGCAAGGACAGGGTAATTCACCCCTCCACTTT.

This chain links TRBV9 with TRBJ1-5, with 7 positions matching TRBD1. This CDR3 comprises 15 residues. V shed 0 bases, J shed 2 bases, and the junction held 2 bases outside the gene matches. Germline V gene data show CDR1 as SGDLS and CDR2 as YYNGEE. Written as DNA, the CDR3 is TGTGCCAGCAGCGTAGAAGGGGGCGGCAATCAGCCCCAGCATTTT. Translation gives CASSVEGGGNQPQHF. The variable domain in full, with the rest retrieved from reference TRBV9 and TRBJ1-5, is DSGVTQTPKHLITATGQRVTLRCSPRSGDLSVYWYQQSLDQGLQFLIQYYNGEERAKGNILERFSAQQFPDLHSELNLSSLELGDSALYFCASSVEGGGNQPQHFGDGTRLSIL.

The chain employs TRBV5-1 and TRBJ2-3, with D tentatively TRBD1 or TRBD2 (5 bases each). Trimming took 5 bases from V and 0 from J, leaving 22 bases between them. Germline values: CDR1 SGHRS, CDR2 YFSETQ. The CDR3 covers 18 residues. CDR3 sequence: CASRRGEGPLSSTDTQYF. The CDR3 DNA reads TGCGCCAGCAGACGCGGAGAGGGGCCGCTATCTAGCACAGATACGCAGTATTTT.

The CDR3 sequence is CASSLAGGRAFF. The CDR3 nucleotides read TGTGCCAGCAGCTTAGCAGGGGGCAGGGCTTTCTTT. This chain links TRBV7-9 with TRBJ1-1; 7 bases line up with TRBD1. Germline-derived CDR1 and CDR2 are SEHNR and FQNEAQ (reference sequence). The CDR3 extends over 12 amino acids. J lost 11 bases, V lost 0 bases, and 3 bases had no gene match.

This rearrangement joins TRBV30 to TRBJ2-1; 7 nucleotides match TRBD2. Germline CDR1 and CDR2: GTSNPN and SVGIG (reference sequence). V lost 0 bases to trimming and J lost 2 bases; unmatched junction nucleotides: 7. CDR3 length: 16 amino acids. The CDR3 protein is CAWSVGWGGTYNEQFF. CDR3 sequence (DNA): TGTGCCTGGAGTGTAGGTTGGGGAGGGACCTACAATGAGCAGTTCTTC.

The V and J genes are TRBV11-1 and TRBJ1-4; TRBD1 aligns across 7 bases. The CDR3 has 15 amino acids. Unmatched junction bases numbered 10, after V lost 5 bases and J lost 7 bases. CDR1 is SGHAT, CDR2 FQDESV, per germline (reference sequence). In DNA form, the CDR3 reads TGTGCCAGCAGCCCTGACAGGGCCAACCGTGAAAAACTGTTTTTT. This codes for CASSPDRANREKLFF.

This rearrangement joins TRBV28 to TRBJ2-7, with TRBD2 matching 8 bases. V lost 3 bases to trimming and J lost 4 bases; unmatched junction nucleotides: 5. This CDR3 has 14 residues. CDR1 and CDR2 (germline): MDHEN, SYDVKM. The CDR3 is CASSFQGGRYEQYF. The CDR3 bases are TGTGCCAGCAGTTTTCAGGGCGGGAGGTACGAGCAGTACTTC.

The CDR3 bases are TGTGCCAGCAGTGAGAGGCAGTCCGGGGACACCATATATTTT. Its protein is CASSERQSGDTIYF. The chain combines TRBV6-1 with TRBJ1-3, with D uncertain. Germline lookup yields CDR1 MNHNS and CDR2 SASEGT. The CDR3 consists of 14 residues. Trimming took 3 bases from V and 8 from J, leaving 14 bases between them.

The rearrangement links TRBV30 to TRBJ1-5; D call uncertain. CDR3 length: 12 residues. From germline, CDR1 is GTSNPN and CDR2 SVGIG (reference sequence). The V end was cut by 6 bases, the J end by 5 bases, with 11 bases between. The chain's CDR3 is CACSRRDQPQHF. In nucleotides, the CDR3 is TGTGCCTGTTCCCGGAGAGATCAGCCCCAGCATTTT.

This clone was seen once. The chain joins TRBV6-5 to TRBJ1-2; D is unclear. The ends were cut back, 4 bases at V and 8 bases at J, with 11 bases in the middle. Germline CDR1 is MNHEY and CDR2 is SVGAGI. There are 12 residues in the CDR3. This CDR3 is CASSFEWGGYTF. In nucleotides, the CDR3 is TGTGCCAGCAGTTTCGAGTGGGGAGGCTACACCTTC.

The chain recombines TRBV2 with TRBJ2-1; TRBD2 matches at 10 bases. V shed 2 bases, J shed 9 bases, and the junction held 7 bases outside the gene matches. Per the germline V gene, CDR1 is SNHLY and CDR2 is FYNNEI. CDR3 size: 15 residues. DNA for the CDR3: TGTGCCAGCAGTGAATGGCTAGCGGGAGCGGGTGAGCAGTTCTTC. As protein: CASSEWLAGAGEQFF.

This clone was seen a few times. The chain is built from TRBV30 and TRBJ2-2; 9 nucleotides agree with TRBD2. The ends lost 7 bases at V and 7 bases at J; junction bases unmatched: 13. The germline CDR1 and CDR2 sequences are GTSNPN and SVGIG (reference sequence). This CDR3 has 15 amino acids. CDR3 sequence: CAYAGAGGFGGELFF. The CDR3 region has the DNA TGTGCCTATGCGGGGGCGGGAGGGTTCGGCGGGGAGCTGTTTTTT.

The chain uses TRBV7-8 and TRBJ1-5; D might be TRBD1 (6 bases). Trimming removed 4 bases at V and 1 base at J, with 11 bases between. Per the germline V gene, CDR1 is SGHVS and CDR2 is FQNEAQ. The CDR3 runs 15 residues. The CDR3: CASSSQGRSNQPQHF. DNA of the CDR3: TGTGCCAGCAGCTCACAGGGTCGAAGCAATCAGCCCCAGCATTTT.

The chain couples TRBV7-2 to TRBJ1-2, with unresolved D. CDR1 is SGHTA, CDR2 FQGNSA, per germline. V was shortened by 4 bases and J by 8 bases, with 14 bases between the two germline ends. The CDR3 spans 13 residues. DNA for the CDR3: TGTGCCAGCAGCTCAGATCCAGTTACAGGCTACACCTTC. Protein: CASSSDPVTGYTF.

The chain is built from TRBV5-1 and TRBJ2-7; 10 nucleotides align to TRBD1. Germline CDR1 is SGHRS and CDR2 is YFSETQ. This CDR3 region has 12 residues. With V trimmed by 5 bases and J by 7 bases, 3 bases remained unmatched. CDR3 sequence (DNA): TGCGCCAGCAGGTCGGACAGGGGGGAGCAGTACTTC. This sequence encodes CASRSDRGEQYF. The variable domain in full, with the rest retrieved from reference TRBV5-1 and TRBJ2-7, is KAGVTQTPRYLIKTRGQQVTLSCSPISGHRSVSWYQQTPGQGLQFLFEYFSETQRNKGNFPGRFSGRQFSNSRSEMNVSTLELGDSALYLCASRSDRGEQYFGPGTRLTVT.

This chain uses TRBV5-6 with TRBJ2-3; TRBD2 agrees at 8 bases. Germline CDR1 reads SGHDT; CDR2 reads YYEEEE. This CDR3 has 16 amino acids. The V segment lost 2 bases and the J segment 0 bases; nucleotides outside the gene matches: 5. The CDR3 bases are TGTGCCAGCAGCTTTTTAGCGGGAAAGAGCACAGATACGCAGTATTTT. Protein product: CASSFLAGKSTDTQYF. Drawing the rest from reference TRBV5-6 and TRBJ2-3, the complete variable domain is DAGVTQSPTHLIKTRGQQVTLRCSPKSGHDTVSWYQQALGQGPQFIFQYYEEEERQRGNFPDRFSGHQFPNYSSELNVNALLLGDSALYLCASSFLAGKSTDTQYFGPGTRLTVL.

V is TRBV11-1 and J is TRBJ2-2; unclear D gene. V gave up 1 base and J gave up 1 base, with 10 bases separating them. CDR1 is SGHAT and CDR2 is FQDESV in the germline V gene (reference sequence). The CDR3 is made up of 16 amino acids. The CDR3, as DNA: TGTGCCAGCAGCTTAGAAGACGGGCGGAACACCGGGGAGCTGTTTTTT. Its protein is CASSLEDGRNTGELFF.

The rearrangement links TRBV24-1 to TRBJ2-7; possible D gene TRBD1, 5 bases. V was trimmed by 5 bases and J by 1 base, leaving 14 bases between them. Germline V CDR1 and CDR2: KGHDR, SFDVKD. This CDR3 spans 15 amino acids. CDR3 protein: CATSGMGQGSYEQYF. Written as DNA, the CDR3 is TGTGCCACCAGTGGTATGGGCCAGGGATCCTACGAGCAGTACTTC.